This T cell receptor (beta chain) was sequenced in a study of tumor-infiltrating lymphocytes in localized non-small cell lung cancer. Whole-study results and caveats: Each assay used a separate piece of the same tissue. No T-cell fraction difference was seen between IM1 and IM2 tumors. No link was found between tumor T-cell fraction and recurrence-free survival.

The CDR3 runs to 13 residues. With 1 base removed from V and 4 bases from J, the gap between germline ends came to 4 bases. Germline V gene data show CDR1 as SEHNR and CDR2 as FQNEAQ (reference sequence). Points on this clone: Its target is not known.

Some clones are missing from TCRdb's copy, which holds only in-frame ones; the method was immunoSEQ multiplex PCR. The repertoire holds about 13,000 clones, with roughly 80% as singletons. The chain uses TRBV7-9 and TRBJ2-2; D not resolved. The sample consisted of lung tumor tissue. The sequence was obtained from a human donor with non-small cell lung cancer. The CDR3 region has the DNA TGTGCCAGCAGCTTAGGTGGCACCGGGGAGCTGTTTTTT. Translated, it gives CASSLGGTGELFF.